These T cell receptor beta chains were read from a single sample in a study of blood T cell repertoires in COVID-19. Data came from immunoSEQ multiplex PCR; TCRdb stores just in-frame clones and leaves some out. The table has tens of thousands of clones, just over 85% seen once. The sample consisted of peripheral blood. The source of these receptors is a middle-aged man with active COVID-19. The CDR3 runs from the conserved cysteine through the conserved F or W. A D gene is named only where the DNA matches it firmly. Rows give clone size only sometimes, using once, few, many, or a class for an expanded clone.

j_call | d_call | v_call | clone_size | cdr3_length | cdr3_aa | cdr3_nt
TRBJ2-1 | TRBD2 | TRBV2 | - | 13 | CASWGLAGDEQFF | TGTGCCAGCTGGGGACTAGCGGGGGATGAGCAGTTCTTC
TRBJ2-7 | - | TRBV6-5 | - | 13 | CASALEPSYEQYF | TGTGCCAGCGCCTTAGAACCTTCCTACGAGCAGTACTTC
TRBJ2-3 | TRBD2 | TRBV15 | once | 16 | CATSRGSGGAADTQYF | TGTGCCACCAGCAGAGGTAGCGGGGGGGCCGCAGATACGCAGTATTTT
TRBJ1-4 | - | TRBV2 | - | 14 | CASIPGTGEEKLFF | TGTGCCAGCATCCCCGGGACTGGGGAAGAAAAACTGTTTTTT
TRBJ2-5 | - | TRBV4-2 | - | 15 | CASSPDRGYQETQYF | TGTGCCAGCAGCCCCGACCGCGGGTACCAAGAGACCCAGTACTTC
TRBJ2-7 | - | TRBV7-8 | - | 13 | CASSIGLGNEQYF | TGTGCCAGCAGTATAGGGCTCGGGAACGAGCAGTACTTC
TRBJ2-7 | TRBD1 | TRBV6-5 | - | 14 | CASIQRGRGYEQYF | TGTGCCAGCATCCAGAGGGGCAGGGGGTACGAGCAGTACTTC
TRBJ2-5 | TRBD2 | TRBV5-1 | once | 17 | CASSLGTSGVRGETQYF | TGCGCCAGCAGCTTGGGGACTAGCGGGGTTCGGGGAGAGACCCAGTACTTC
TRBJ2-7 | - | TRBV29-1 | - | 16 | CSAPNLQGVLSYEQYF | TGCAGCGCCCCGAACCTCCAGGGCGTCCTTTCCTACGAGCAGTACTTC
TRBJ2-7 | - | TRBV19 | - | 14 | CASSARTASYEQYF | TGTGCCAGTAGTGCCCGGACAGCCAGCTACGAGCAGTACTTC
TRBJ2-7 | TRBD1 | TRBV5-1 | once | 13 | CASRPGQGDVQYF | TGCGCCAGCAGGCCTGGACAGGGGGACGTGCAGTACTTC
TRBJ1-5 | - | TRBV28 | few | 13 | CASWGPRGQPQHF | TGTGCCAGCTGGGGGCCGAGGGGACAGCCCCAGCATTTT
TRBJ2-2 | - | TRBV7-7 | - | 12 | CASSSNTGELFF | TGTGCTAGCAGCTCTAACACCGGGGAGCTGTTTTTT
TRBJ2-4 | TRBD1 | TRBV25-1 | - | 16 | CASSEYRGLTKNIQYF | TGTGCCAGCAGTGAATACAGGGGGCTAACCAAAAACATTCAGTACTTC
TRBJ2-2 | - | TRBV7-2 | - | 14 | CASSARRVTGELFF | TGTGCCAGCAGCGCACGGAGGGTCACCGGGGAGCTGTTTTTT
TRBJ2-3 | TRBD2 | TRBV9 | - | 19 | CASSAGSGLAGGNTDTQYF | TGTGCCAGCAGCGCTGGCTCCGGACTAGCGGGGGGTAACACAGATACGCAGTATTTT
TRBJ2-1 | TRBD2 | TRBV27 | - | 15 | CASSAVAGGRGEQFF | TGTGCCAGCAGTGCAGTAGCGGGGGGGCGAGGTGAGCAGTTCTTC
TRBJ2-1 | TRBD1 | TRBV6-5 | - | 14 | CASSHGQGYNEQFF | TGTGCCAGCAGCCATGGACAGGGGTACAATGAGCAGTTCTTC
TRBJ2-3 | TRBD1 | TRBV24-1 | - | 16 | CATSDPGQDGTDTQYF | TGTGCCACCAGTGACCCGGGACAGGACGGCACAGATACGCAGTATTTT
TRBJ1-5 | - | TRBV7-9 | - | 12 | CASSLEGGPQHF | TGTGCCAGCAGCTTGGAGGGCGGGCCCCAGCATTTT
TRBJ2-5 | - | TRBV6-2/TRBV6-3 | - | 17 | CASSYSIGGADQETQYF | TGTGCCAGCAGTTACTCGATCGGGGGAGCCGACCAAGAGACCCAGTACTTC
TRBJ1-4 | - | TRBV4-2 | - | 14 | CASSPGQTQRKLFF | TGTGCCAGCAGCCCCGGACAGACGCAAAGAAAACTGTTTTTT
TRBJ2-2 | - | TRBV19 | - | 14 | CASSIAPLTGELFF | TGTGCCAGTAGTATAGCCCCCCTCACCGGGGAGCTGTTTTTT
TRBJ1-2 | - | TRBV7-8 | once | 16 | CASSFGLTARTYGYTF | TGTGCCAGCAGCTTTGGCTTGACAGCCCGCACCTATGGCTACACCTTC
TRBJ2-5 | - | TRBV7-8 | - | 13 | CASSFNREETQYF | TGTGCCAGCAGCTTTAACAGGGAAGAGACCCAGTACTTC
TRBJ2-2 | - | TRBV2 | - | 16 | CASSLTGGWDTGELFF | TGTGCCAGCAGTCTCACGGGGGGCTGGGACACCGGGGAGCTGTTTTTT
TRBJ2-1 | - | TRBV6-4 | once | 18 | CASSDHTASIRAEDEQFF | TGTGCCAGCAGTGACCATACCGCCTCTATTCGGGCGGAGGATGAGCAGTTCTTC
TRBJ2-3 | TRBD2 | TRBV7-2 | - | 16 | CASSSSGRASADTQYF | TGTGCCAGCAGCTCGAGCGGGAGGGCCTCAGCAGATACGCAGTATTTT
TRBJ2-1 | TRBD1 | TRBV7-9 | - | 17 | CASSSTGGQRTNNEQFF | TGTGCCAGCAGCTCCACAGGGGGCCAAAGAACTAACAATGAGCAGTTCTTC
TRBJ2-7 | TRBD1 | TRBV10-3 | few | 16 | CAISEPPGQGSYEQYF | TGTGCCATCAGTGAGCCACCGGGACAGGGGTCCTACGAGCAGTACTTC
TRBJ2-7 | TRBD1 | TRBV4-3 | - | 19 | CASSQDWLGSGTAYYEQYF | TGCGCCAGCAGCCAAGATTGGTTAGGGTCCGGGACAGCCTACTACGAGCAGTACTTC
TRBJ2-3 | - | TRBV11-3 | - | 14 | CASSPSSGADTQYF | TGTGCCAGCAGCCCATCCTCAGGGGCAGATACGCAGTATTTT
TRBJ1-2 | TRBD1 | TRBV5-1 | once | 14 | CASSLGQGGYGYTF | TGCGCCAGCAGCTTGGGACAGGGTGGCTATGGCTACACCTTC
TRBJ2-1 | - | TRBV21-1 | - | 22 | CARHNGSLAGPQNPSSYNEQFF | TGTGCCCGACACAATGGGAGTCTAGCGGGTCCTCAAAATCCGTCTTCCTACAATGAGCAGTTCTTC
TRBJ1-1 | TRBD1 | TRBV14 | - | 14 | CASSRGQGRTEAFF | TGTGCCAGCAGCCGGGGACAGGGAAGGACTGAAGCTTTCTTT
TRBJ2-5 | TRBD2 | TRBV6-2/TRBV6-3 | - | 16 | CASSRQGLAAQETQYF | TGTGCCAGCAGCCGCCAGGGACTAGCGGCCCAAGAGACCCAGTACTTC
TRBJ2-3 | TRBD2 | TRBV11-3 | - | 15 | CASSTDSGRDEAQYF | TGTGCCAGCTCAACCGACAGCGGGAGGGACGAGGCGCAGTATTTT
TRBJ2-7 | TRBD2 | TRBV19 | - | 13 | CAEMTSGGYEQYF | TGTGCCGAGATGACTAGCGGGGGTTACGAGCAGTACTTC
TRBJ2-7 | TRBD1 | TRBV6-5 | few | 14 | CASSYVGTGYEQYF | TGTGCCAGCAGTTACGTTGGGACAGGCTACGAGCAGTACTTC
TRBJ2-2 | - | TRBV11-3 | few | 17 | CASSLTVGLQWTGELFF | TGTGCCAGCAGCTTAACAGTCGGACTCCAGTGGACCGGGGAGCTGTTTTTT
TRBJ1-6 | - | TRBV6-5 | - | 13 | CASMTVYNSPLHF | TGTGCCAGCATGACAGTCTATAATTCACCCCTCCACTTT
TRBJ1-4 | - | TRBV4-2 | once | 17 | CASSQDLASWVGEKLFF | TGTGCCAGCAGCCAAGATTTAGCGAGTTGGGTGGGTGAAAAACTGTTTTTT
TRBJ2-6 | - | TRBV18 | - | 18 | CASSPPGVRSSGANVLTF | TGTGCCAGCTCACCACCGGGAGTAAGGTCTTCTGGGGCCAACGTCCTGACTTTC
TRBJ1-5 | - | TRBV28 | - | 13 | CASSSGGVQPQHF | TGTGCCAGCAGTTCGGGGGGAGTTCAGCCCCAGCATTTT
TRBJ1-2 | - | TRBV24-1 | - | 13 | CARPRRTNYGYTF | TGTGCCCGCCCTAGGAGGACTAACTATGGCTACACCTTC
TRBJ1-2 | - | TRBV6-5 | - | 13 | CASSYSRVYGYTF | TGTGCCAGCAGTTACTCGAGGGTCTATGGCTACACCTTC
TRBJ2-3 | TRBD2 | TRBV7-3 | once | 18 | CASSLTRTSGSSTDTQYF | TGTGCCAGCAGCTTAACGAGGACTAGCGGGTCTAGCACAGATACGCAGTATTTT
TRBJ2-3 | - | TRBV19 | - | 15 | CASSILQGGADTQYF | TGTGCCAGTAGTATTCTACAGGGAGGGGCAGATACGCAGTATTTT
TRBJ2-7 | - | TRBV19 | - | 15 | CASSIEKGQTYEQYF | TGTGCCAGTAGTATAGAAAAGGGGCAGACTTACGAGCAGTACTTC
TRBJ1-1 | TRBD1 | TRBV19 | - | 15 | CASSSRGRVNTEAFF | TGTGCCAGTAGTTCCAGGGGGCGGGTGAACACTGAAGCTTTCTTT
TRBJ2-3 | - | TRBV19 | - | 15 | CASSNRGSSTDTQYF | TGTGCCAGTAGTAACCGGGGGTCGAGCACAGATACGCAGTATTTT
TRBJ2-1 | TRBD2 | TRBV9 | - | 15 | CASSSGGALDNEQFF | TGTGCCAGCAGCTCGGGGGGGGCCTTGGACAATGAGCAGTTCTTC
TRBJ2-7 | TRBD1 | TRBV4-1 | few | 14 | CASSQDPGAGQVHF | TGCGCCAGCAGCCAAGATCCGGGGGCGGGACAGGTCCACTTC
TRBJ2-7 | TRBD2 | TRBV4-2 | - | 16 | CASSRGLAESSYEQYF | TGTGCCAGCAGCCGCGGACTAGCGGAATCTTCCTACGAGCAGTACTTC
TRBJ1-1 | TRBD1 | TRBV5-5 | - | 11 | CASSAQGEAFF | TGTGCCAGCAGCGCACAGGGGGAAGCTTTCTTT
TRBJ1-3 | - | TRBV19 | - | 14 | CASSLRTVGNTIYF | TGTGCCAGTAGTCTACGGACAGTTGGAAACACCATATATTTT
TRBJ2-3 | - | TRBV13 | - | 14 | CASSLGDILDTQYF | TGTGCCAGCAGCTTAGGAGACATTCTAGATACGCAGTATTTT
TRBJ2-1 | - | TRBV7-9 | - | 15 | CASSSLDRSYNEQFF | TGTGCCAGCAGCTCCCTCGACAGGTCCTACAATGAGCAGTTCTTC
TRBJ2-1 | - | TRBV7-5 | once | 16 | CVRSVKQGRSYNEQFF | TGTGTCAGAAGCGTGAAACAGGGGAGGTCCTACAATGAGCAGTTCTTC